These 2 T cell receptor beta chains were all obtained from the same sample, sequenced in a study of T cells in Graves' hyperthyroidism and ophthalmopathy. Amplification of TCR beta CDR3 regions used RNA as the template. The study used the HTBI primer set for a first-round RT-PCR of the TCR CDR3. TCRdb reprocessed the multiplex PCR reads via MiXCR and lists one record per CDR3 protein. The table records about 99,000 distinct CDR3 sequences, 40% to 50% of them present only once. The sequenced sample was blood. These TCRs come from a man aged 35 to 55 with Graves' hyperthyroidism.

DNA for the CDR3: TGCGCCAGCAGCTTACAGGGGGCTGACACTGAAGCTTTCTTT. Residues: CASSLQGADTEAFF. The chain carries TRBV5-1 and TRBJ1-1, with TRBD1 matching 9 bases. V shed 2 bases, J shed 3 bases, and the junction held 2 bases outside the gene matches. Per germline, CDR1 SGHRS and CDR2 YFSETQ. This CDR3 is built from 14 residues.

The rearrangement links TRBV27 to TRBJ1-1, with TRBD1 matching over 7 bases. V trimming: 5 bases; J trimming: 5 bases; junction bases outside the gene matches: 5. Germline V lookup: CDR1 MNHEY, CDR2 SMNVEV (reference sequence). The CDR3 has 13 residues. The DNA of the CDR3 is TGTGCCAGCAGTGTAAACAGGGGTACTGAAGCTTTCTTT. Residues: CASSVNRGTEAFF.